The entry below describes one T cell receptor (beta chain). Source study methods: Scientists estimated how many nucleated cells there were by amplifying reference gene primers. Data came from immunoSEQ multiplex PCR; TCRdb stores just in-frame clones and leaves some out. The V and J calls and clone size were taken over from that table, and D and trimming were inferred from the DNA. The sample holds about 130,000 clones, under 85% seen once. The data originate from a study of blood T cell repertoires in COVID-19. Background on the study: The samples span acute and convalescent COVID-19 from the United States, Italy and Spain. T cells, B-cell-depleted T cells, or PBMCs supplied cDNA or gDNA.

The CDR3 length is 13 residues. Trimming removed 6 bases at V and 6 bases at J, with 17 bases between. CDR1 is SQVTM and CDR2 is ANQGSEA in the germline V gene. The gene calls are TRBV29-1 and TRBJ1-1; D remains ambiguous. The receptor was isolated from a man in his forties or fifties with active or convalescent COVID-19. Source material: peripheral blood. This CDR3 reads CSVSPSGRSEAFF. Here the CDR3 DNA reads TGCAGCGTGTCCCCTAGTGGAAGGTCTGAAGCTTTCTTT.